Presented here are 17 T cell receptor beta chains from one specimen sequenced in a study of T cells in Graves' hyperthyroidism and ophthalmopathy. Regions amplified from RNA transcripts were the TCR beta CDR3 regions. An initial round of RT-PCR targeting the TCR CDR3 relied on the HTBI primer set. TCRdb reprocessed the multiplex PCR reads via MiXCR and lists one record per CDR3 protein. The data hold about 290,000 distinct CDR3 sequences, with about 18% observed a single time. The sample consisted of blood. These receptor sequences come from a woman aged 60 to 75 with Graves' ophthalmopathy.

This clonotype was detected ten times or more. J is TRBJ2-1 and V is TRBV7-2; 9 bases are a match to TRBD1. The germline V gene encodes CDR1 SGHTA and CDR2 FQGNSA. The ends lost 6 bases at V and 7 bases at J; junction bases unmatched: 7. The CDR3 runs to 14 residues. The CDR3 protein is CASSRDRGRNEQFF. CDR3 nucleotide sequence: TGTGCCAGCAGTCGAGACAGGGGGAGGAATGAGCAGTTCTTC.

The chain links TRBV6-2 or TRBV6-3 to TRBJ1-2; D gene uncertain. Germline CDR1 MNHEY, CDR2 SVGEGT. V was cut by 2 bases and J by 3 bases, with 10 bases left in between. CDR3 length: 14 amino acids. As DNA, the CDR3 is TGTGCCAGCAGTTACGAGTACAGCTACTATGGCTACACCTTC. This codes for CASSYEYSYYGYTF.

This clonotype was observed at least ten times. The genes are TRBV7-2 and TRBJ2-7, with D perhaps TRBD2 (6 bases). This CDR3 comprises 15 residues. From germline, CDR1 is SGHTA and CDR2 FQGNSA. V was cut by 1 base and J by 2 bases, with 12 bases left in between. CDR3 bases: TGTGCCAGCAGCTTAGAACTAGCCACAACCTACGAGCAGTACTTC. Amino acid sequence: CASSLELATTYEQYF.

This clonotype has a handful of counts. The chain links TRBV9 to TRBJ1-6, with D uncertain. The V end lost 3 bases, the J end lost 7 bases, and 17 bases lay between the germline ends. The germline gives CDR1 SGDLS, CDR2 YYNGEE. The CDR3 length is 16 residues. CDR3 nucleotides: TGTGCCAGCAGCGGCCCGGGCGTGACACCCAATTCACCCCTCCACTTT. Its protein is CASSGPGVTPNSPLHF.

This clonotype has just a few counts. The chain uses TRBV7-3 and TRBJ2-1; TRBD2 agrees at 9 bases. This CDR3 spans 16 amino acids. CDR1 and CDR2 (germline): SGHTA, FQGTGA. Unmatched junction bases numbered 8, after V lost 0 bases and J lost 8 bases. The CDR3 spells CASSLTWREGPDEQFF. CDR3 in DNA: TGTGCCAGCAGCTTAACGTGGCGGGAGGGCCCGGATGAGCAGTTCTTC.

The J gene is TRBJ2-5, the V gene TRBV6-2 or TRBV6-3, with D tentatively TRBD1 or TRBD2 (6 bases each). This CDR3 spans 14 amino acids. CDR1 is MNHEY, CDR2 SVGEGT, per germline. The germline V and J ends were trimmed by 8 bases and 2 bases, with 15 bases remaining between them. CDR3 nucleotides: TGTGCCAGCGGTTCGGGGGCCACACAAGAGACCCAGTACTTC. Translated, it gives CASGSGATQETQYF.

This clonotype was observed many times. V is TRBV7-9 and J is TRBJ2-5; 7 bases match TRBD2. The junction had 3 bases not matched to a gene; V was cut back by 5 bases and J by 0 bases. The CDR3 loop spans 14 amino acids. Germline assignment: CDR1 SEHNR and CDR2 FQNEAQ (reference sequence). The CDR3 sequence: CASSITSDQETQYF. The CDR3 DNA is TGTGCCAGCAGCATAACTAGCGACCAAGAGACCCAGTACTTC.

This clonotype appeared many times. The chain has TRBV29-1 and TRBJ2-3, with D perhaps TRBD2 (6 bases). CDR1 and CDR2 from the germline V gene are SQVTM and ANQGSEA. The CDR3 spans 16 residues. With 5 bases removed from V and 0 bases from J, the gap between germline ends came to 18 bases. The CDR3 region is CSVLPGHAGSTDTQYF. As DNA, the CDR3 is TGCAGCGTTCTCCCAGGGCACGCGGGGAGCACAGATACGCAGTATTTT.

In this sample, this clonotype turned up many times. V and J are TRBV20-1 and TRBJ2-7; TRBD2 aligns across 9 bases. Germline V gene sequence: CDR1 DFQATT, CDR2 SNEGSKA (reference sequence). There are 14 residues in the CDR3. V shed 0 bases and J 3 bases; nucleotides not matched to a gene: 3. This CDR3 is CSARDGTSFYEQYF. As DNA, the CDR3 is TGCAGTGCTAGAGATGGGACTAGCTTCTACGAGCAGTACTTC.

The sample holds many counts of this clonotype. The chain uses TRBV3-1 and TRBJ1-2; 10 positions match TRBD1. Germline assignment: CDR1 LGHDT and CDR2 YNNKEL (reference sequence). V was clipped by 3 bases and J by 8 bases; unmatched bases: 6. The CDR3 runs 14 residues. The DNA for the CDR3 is TGTGCCAGCAGCCAGACAGGGGGCGTTGAAGGCTACACCTTC. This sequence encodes CASSQTGGVEGYTF.

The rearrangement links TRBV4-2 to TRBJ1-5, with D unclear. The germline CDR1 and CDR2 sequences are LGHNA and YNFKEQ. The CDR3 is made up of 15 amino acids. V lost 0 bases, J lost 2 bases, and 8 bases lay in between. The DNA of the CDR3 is TGTGCCAGCAGCCAAGAAACGATACGCAATCAGCCCCAGCATTTT. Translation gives CASSQETIRNQPQHF.

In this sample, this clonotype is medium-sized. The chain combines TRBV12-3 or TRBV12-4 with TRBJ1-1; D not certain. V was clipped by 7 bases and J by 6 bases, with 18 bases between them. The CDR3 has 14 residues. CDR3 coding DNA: TGTGCCAGCACCCCCATGGAGGGTTGGCCTGAAGCTTTCTTT. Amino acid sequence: CASTPMEGWPEAFF.

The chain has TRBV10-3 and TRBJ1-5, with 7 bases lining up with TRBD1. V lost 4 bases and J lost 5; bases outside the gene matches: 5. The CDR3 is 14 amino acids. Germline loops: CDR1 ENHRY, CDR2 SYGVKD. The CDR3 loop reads CAISVYRGDQPQHF. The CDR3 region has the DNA TGTGCCATCAGTGTTTACAGGGGTGATCAGCCCCAGCATTTT.

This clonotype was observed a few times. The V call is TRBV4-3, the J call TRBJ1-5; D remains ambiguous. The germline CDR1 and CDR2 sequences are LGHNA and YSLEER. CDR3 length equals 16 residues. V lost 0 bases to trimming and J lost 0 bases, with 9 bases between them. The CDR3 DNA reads TGCGCCAGCAGCCAAGATACCCAGCGTAGCAATCAGCCCCAGCATTTT. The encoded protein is CASSQDTQRSNQPQHF.

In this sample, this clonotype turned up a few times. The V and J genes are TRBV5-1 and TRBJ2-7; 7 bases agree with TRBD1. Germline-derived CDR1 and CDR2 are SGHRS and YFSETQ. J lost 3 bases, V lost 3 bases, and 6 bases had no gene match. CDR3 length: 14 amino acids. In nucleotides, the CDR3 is TGCGCCAGCAGCTCTACAGGGGCCTACTACGAGCAGTACTTC. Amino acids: CASSSTGAYYEQYF.

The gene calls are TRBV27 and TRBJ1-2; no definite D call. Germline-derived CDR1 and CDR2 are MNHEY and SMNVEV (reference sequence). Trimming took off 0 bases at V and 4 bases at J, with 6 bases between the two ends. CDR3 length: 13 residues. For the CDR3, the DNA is TGTGCCAGCAGTTTATCTGGGTTCTATGGCTACACCTTC. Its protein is CASSLSGFYGYTF.

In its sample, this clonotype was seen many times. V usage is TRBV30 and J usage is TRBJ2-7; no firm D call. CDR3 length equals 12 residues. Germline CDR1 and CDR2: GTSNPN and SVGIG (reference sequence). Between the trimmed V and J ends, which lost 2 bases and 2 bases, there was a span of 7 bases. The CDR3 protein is CAWSFTTYEQYF. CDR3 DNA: TGTGCCTGGAGTTTTACGACCTACGAGCAGTACTTC.